Shown below are 7 T cell receptor beta chains from a single sample sequenced in a study of T cells in tumors after PD-1 blockade. Data came from immunoSEQ multiplex PCR; TCRdb stores just in-frame clones and leaves some out. The data show 50,000 to 75,000 clones, around 74% seen once. The sequencing used PBMCs, collected after anti-PD-1 treatment. Receptors originate from a human donor with basal cell carcinoma.

The chain uses TRBV3-1 (or the pseudogene TRBV3-2) and TRBJ1-5; possibly TRBD1 for D (5 bases). V was clipped by 5 bases and J by 2 bases, with 13 bases between them. This CDR3 region has 15 residues. The germline V gene has CDR1 LGHDT and CDR2 YNNKEL (reference sequence). CDR3 coding DNA: TGTGCCAGCAGCTGGGGCCTCGGGGGCAATCAGCCCCAGCATTTT. Protein: CASSWGLGGNQPQHF.

This clone has just a few counts. The same CDR3 can be traced to other DNA sequences in this sample. This sequence joins TRBV2 and TRBJ1-5, with a tentative D call TRBD1 (5 bases). Per the germline V gene, CDR1 is SNHLY and CDR2 is FYNNEI. The CDR3 consists of 13 residues. Trimming left V 3 bases short and J 5 bases short, with 8 bases between. Here the CDR3 DNA reads TGTGCCAGCAGTGACAGGGTCGATCAGCCCCAGCATTTT. Encoded protein: CASSDRVDQPQHF. Supplemented by reference TRBV2 and TRBJ1-5, the full variable domain reads EPEVTQTPSHQVTQMGQEVILRCVPISNHLYFYWYRQILGQKVEFLVSFYNNEISEKSEIFDDQFSVERPDGSNFTLKIRSTKLEDSAMYFCASSDRVDQPQHFGDGTRLSIL.

This sequence joins TRBV12-5 and TRBJ2-1; TRBD2 aligns across 16 bases. The CDR3 has 14 amino acids. From germline, CDR1 is LGHNT and CDR2 FRNRAP. V shed 10 bases and J 11 bases; nucleotides not matched to a gene: 8. Here the CDR3 DNA reads TGTGCTACCGGGACTAGCGGGGGGGCCCCAAAGCAGTTCTTC. It translates to CATGTSGGAPKQFF.

The chain is built from TRBV19 and TRBJ2-1, with D perhaps matching TRBD2 (5 bases). Germline CDR1 reads LNHDA; CDR2 reads SQIVND (reference sequence). V was trimmed by 3 bases and J by 5 bases, leaving 20 bases between them. The CDR3 extends over 17 amino acids. The CDR3 region is CASSIQAGLLTHNEQFF. The CDR3 nucleotides read TGTGCCAGTAGTATCCAGGCTGGACTTCTGACACACAATGAGCAGTTCTTC.

The chain links TRBV21-1 to TRBJ2-5; the table's D call TRBD1 went unverified against the DNA. TRBV21-1 is deemed a pseudogene. The CDR3 covers 17 residues. The CDR3 is CASSKGGQGAKGETQYF. The CDR3 DNA is TGTGCCAGCAGCAAGGGTGGACAGGGGGCAAAGGGAGAGACCCAGTACTTC.

This clone was found a few times. The chain links TRBV6-6 to TRBJ1-5; D gene ambiguous. Trimming pared 4 bases from V and 1 base from J, leaving 8 bases between. The CDR3 is 14 amino acids. The germline CDR1 and CDR2 sequences are MNHNY and SVGAGI (reference sequence). CDR3 amino acids: CASSLGLSNQPQHF. The CDR3 nucleotides are TGTGCCAGCAGTTTGGGTTTGAGCAATCAGCCCCAGCATTTT.

The chain couples TRBV24-1 to TRBJ2-1; maybe TRBD2 (7 bases). The CDR3 length is 15 residues. Germline values: CDR1 KGHDR, CDR2 SFDVKD. The germline V and J ends were trimmed by 8 bases and 0 bases, with 13 bases remaining between them. The CDR3 DNA follows: TGTGCCACCACCGCGGGGGCCTCCTCCTACAATGAGCAGTTCTTC. The encoded protein is CATTAGASSYNEQFF.